These 22 T cell receptor beta chains share one sample of origin, sequenced in a study of blood T cell repertoires in COVID-19. Sequencing used immunoSEQ multiplex PCR; TCRdb keeps in-frame clones, though not all of them. The sample lists about 210,000 clones; 75% to 90% were seen once. The source material was peripheral blood. All receptors come from a man aged 55 to 70 with acute or convalescent COVID-19.

The chain uses TRBV6-5 and TRBJ1-1, with TRBD1 as a possible D gene (6 bases). Germline loops: CDR1 MNHEY, CDR2 SVGAGI. This CDR3 has 15 residues. V lost 5 bases, J lost 1 base, and 14 bases lay in between. CDR3 sequence reads: CASSSLTGGNTEAFF. In DNA, the CDR3 is TGTGCCAGCAGTAGCCTGACAGGAGGGAACACTGAAGCTTTCTTT.

This chain connects TRBV7-2 to TRBJ2-6; 7 bases are a match to TRBD1. V was clipped by 2 bases and J by 2 bases; unmatched bases: 3. This CDR3 has 16 amino acids. Looked up from germline, CDR1 is SGHTA and CDR2 is FQGNSA. The CDR3 DNA reads as TGTGCCAGCAGCTTACGAGGGGGCGCTGGGGCCAACGTCCTGACTTTC. Translated, it gives CASSLRGGAGANVLTF.

The rearrangement uses TRBV10-3 and TRBJ1-6, with 9 bases fitting TRBD1. The CDR3 runs 15 residues. The trim removed 5 bases at V and 7 bases at J, leaving 6 bases unmatched. From germline, CDR1 is ENHRY and CDR2 SYGVKD. CDR3 coding DNA: TGTGCCATCAGTTCGCCGGGACAGGGAAATTCACCCCTCCACTTT. Encoded protein: CAISSPGQGNSPLHF.

This clone was counted a few times. The V and J genes are TRBV7-9 and TRBJ2-7, with 10 nucleotides matching TRBD2. V trimming: 5 bases; J trimming: 3 bases; junction bases outside the gene matches: 7. Germline loops: CDR1 SEHNR, CDR2 FQNEAQ (reference sequence). This CDR3 has 15 amino acids. CDR3 loop: CASSPSGGALYEQYF. DNA of the CDR3: TGTGCCAGCAGCCCAAGCGGGGGGGCTCTCTACGAGCAGTACTTC.

This clone was seen repeatedly, ten times or more. The DNA of the CDR3 is TGTGCAAGTCGCTTAAGGCGGGGCAGCAATCAGCCCCAGCATTTT. It encodes CASRLRRGSNQPQHF. The chain links TRBV12-2 to TRBJ1-5. TRBV12-2 is a pseudogene. The CDR3 totals 15 residues.

The rearrangement links TRBV5-1 to TRBJ1-1; D call uncertain. CDR3 length: 15 residues. Germline V gene lookup returns CDR1 SGHRS and CDR2 YFSETQ. V lost 1 base, J lost 9 bases, and 19 bases lay in between. CDR3 loop: CASSLSGVSGGQAFF. The CDR3 DNA sequence: TGCGCCAGCAGCTTGTCCGGGGTATCGGGAGGGCAAGCTTTCTTT. Supplemented by reference TRBV5-1 and TRBJ1-1, the full variable domain reads KAGVTQTPRYLIKTRGQQVTLSCSPISGHRSVSWYQQTPGQGLQFLFEYFSETQRNKGNFPGRFSGRQFSNSRSEMNVSTLELGDSALYLCASSLSGVSGGQAFFGQGTRLTVV.

The genes are TRBV7-8 and TRBJ1-5; D is ambiguous. The CDR3 sequence is 16 residues long. Trimming stripped 0 bases from V and 3 bases from J, with 12 bases between. CDR1 is SGHVS, CDR2 FQNEAQ, per germline. CDR3 DNA: TGTGCCAGCAGCTTAGCGCGAGGCAGACCCAATCAGCCCCAGCATTTT. It codes for CASSLARGRPNQPQHF.

The J gene is TRBJ1-1, the V gene TRBV24-1; no firm D call. The CDR3 covers 15 residues. V was trimmed by 2 bases and J by 3 bases, leaving 12 bases between them. Germline CDR1 KGHDR, CDR2 SFDVKD. The CDR3 loop is CATSDSRRGYTEAFF. Written as DNA, the CDR3 is TGTGCCACCAGTGATTCTCGCCGGGGTTACACTGAAGCTTTCTTT.

The chain employs TRBV27 and TRBJ2-1, with 10 nucleotides matching TRBD2. Trimming at V came to 5 bases and at J to 7 bases, leaving 8 bases not matched to a gene. CDR3 length: 15 residues. In germline, CDR1 is MNHEY, CDR2 SMNVEV (reference sequence). The CDR3 sequence is CASSLRLAGSNEQFF. Here the CDR3 DNA reads TGTGCCAGCAGTCTTCGACTAGCGGGTAGTAATGAGCAGTTCTTC.

This clone has a handful of counts. The V gene is TRBV2, the J gene TRBJ1-1; no reliable D call. V was shortened by 1 base and J by 2 bases, with 8 bases between the two germline ends. This CDR3 region has 14 residues. Germline assignment: CDR1 SNHLY and CDR2 FYNNEI. This CDR3 is CASSEDVRNTEAFF. The CDR3 bases are TGTGCCAGCAGTGAAGACGTGAGAAACACTGAAGCTTTCTTT. The complete variable domain, with remaining parts taken from reference TRBV2 and TRBJ1-1, reads EPEVTQTPSHQVTQMGQEVILRCVPISNHLYFYWYRQILGQKVEFLVSFYNNEISEKSEIFDDQFSVERPDGSNFTLKIRSTKLEDSAMYFCASSEDVRNTEAFFGQGTRLTVV.

Points on this clone: This same CDR3 is encoded by further DNA sequences in the sample. The gene calls are TRBV6-5 and TRBJ2-7; no definite D call. The CDR3 sequence is 11 residues long. Germline values: CDR1 MNHEY, CDR2 SVGAGI. V dropped 3 bases and J dropped 6 bases, with 6 bases sitting between them. In DNA form, the CDR3 reads TGTGCCAGCAGTTATTCGCGCGAGCAGTACTTC. It yields the protein CASSYSREQYF.

The chain uses TRBV14 and TRBJ1-5; the match to TRBD1 covers 7 bases. The germline V gene has CDR1 SGHDN and CDR2 FVKESK. Trimming cost V 3 bases and J 2 bases; bases outside gene matches: 16. The CDR3 is 19 residues long. In DNA, the CDR3 is TGTGCCAGCAGCCAGCATCCACCGGGACAGATGTATGGCAATCAGCCCCAGCATTTT. This codes for CASSQHPPGQMYGNQPQHF. The complete variable domain, with remaining parts taken from reference TRBV14 and TRBJ1-5, reads EAGVTQFPSHSVIEKGQTVTLRCDPISGHDNLYWYRRVMGKEIKFLLHFVKESKQDESGMPNNRFLAERTGGTYSTLKVQPAELEDSGVYFCASSQHPPGQMYGNQPQHFGDGTRLSIL.

About this clone itself: The same CDR3 is also encoded by other DNA sequences in this sample. The V and J genes are TRBV5-1 and TRBJ2-1; 15 bases fit TRBD2. CDR3 length equals 16 residues. With 4 bases clipped from V and 7 bases from J, the junction kept 6 bases outside the gene matches. Germline V lookup: CDR1 SGHRS, CDR2 YFSETQ. CDR3 nucleotide sequence: TGCGCCAGCAGCCTCACCGGGACTAGCGGGGGGAATGAGCAGTTCTTC. Its protein product is CASSLTGTSGGNEQFF.

The count of this clone is one. The rearrangement uses TRBV10-3 and TRBJ2-5; no clear D. This CDR3 is built from 12 residues. Per germline, CDR1 ENHRY and CDR2 SYGVKD. Trimming removed 0 bases at V and 4 bases at J, with 3 bases between. CDR3 sequence reads: CAISESAETQYF. The CDR3, as DNA: TGTGCCATCAGTGAGTCGGCAGAGACCCAGTACTTC.

V and J are TRBV4-1 and TRBJ2-7; 10 bases map to TRBD1. Unmatched junction bases numbered 7, after V lost 0 bases and J lost 2 bases. The CDR3 is 17 residues long. Germline CDR1 MGHRA, CDR2 YSYEKL. The CDR3 DNA is TGCGCCAGCAGCCAAGATGTCGGGACAGGGGACCCCTACGAGCAGTACTTC. Its translation: CASSQDVGTGDPYEQYF.

The chain has TRBV30 and TRBJ2-1; no clear D gene. The CDR3 runs 12 residues. Trimming cost V 4 bases and J 5 bases, with 9 bases left between them. Germline-derived CDR1 and CDR2 are GTSNPN and SVGIG (reference sequence). The CDR3 DNA reads TGTGCCTGGAACCTACTCAACAATGAGCAGTTCTTC. Protein: CAWNLLNNEQFF.

V usage is TRBV2 and J usage is TRBJ2-4; TRBD2 matches 13 bases. The CDR3 has 15 amino acids. Germline CDR1 is SNHLY and CDR2 is FYNNEI. Losses at the gene ends were 5 bases for V and 8 bases for J; bases not matched to a gene: 6. The CDR3: CASSPRTSGGDIQYF. The CDR3, as DNA: TGTGCCAGCAGTCCCAGGACTAGCGGGGGCGACATTCAGTACTTC.

The J gene is TRBJ2-2, the V gene TRBV5-1, with D perhaps matching TRBD1 (6 bases). Trimming removed 8 bases from V and 5 bases from J, with 19 bases in between. This CDR3 contains 15 residues. Germline V gene sequence: CDR1 SGHRS, CDR2 YFSETQ. CDR3 region: CASILGSTGTGELFF. Written as DNA, the CDR3 is TGCGCCAGTATCCTCGGGTCGACAGGAACCGGGGAGCTGTTTTTT.

The chain employs TRBV9 and TRBJ1-4, with TRBD1 identical over 7 bases. The CDR3 loop spans 15 amino acids. The V and J ends lost 3 bases and 3 bases, in that order; junction bases with no gene match: 5. In germline, CDR1 is SGDLS, CDR2 YYNGEE. CDR3 nucleotides: TGTGCCAGCAGCGCACCGGGACAGCCTAATGAAAAACTGTTTTTT. Protein product: CASSAPGQPNEKLFF. Based on the CDR3 plus reference TRBV9 and TRBJ1-4, the full variable domain is DSGVTQTPKHLITATGQRVTLRCSPRSGDLSVYWYQQSLDQGLQFLIQYYNGEERAKGNILERFSAQQFPDLHSELNLSSLELGDSALYFCASSAPGQPNEKLFFGSGTQLSVL.

This rearrangement joins TRBV3-1 (or the pseudogene TRBV3-2) to TRBJ2-1; TRBD2 agrees at 9 bases. Trimming cost V 7 bases and J 8 bases; bases outside gene matches: 12. Looked up from germline, CDR1 is LGHDT and CDR2 is YNNKEL (reference sequence). The CDR3 has 15 residues. The CDR3 nucleotides read TGTGCCAGCACCCCCCCAGGGCGGGGGGGCCATGAGCAGTTCTTC. Encoded protein: CASTPPGRGGHEQFF.

The V call is TRBV5-4, the J call TRBJ2-6; 9 bases are a match to TRBD1. V shed 3 bases, J shed 4 bases, and the junction held 11 bases outside the gene matches. This CDR3 has 18 residues. Germline V lookup: CDR1 SGHNT, CDR2 YYREEE (reference sequence). The CDR3 spells CASSYPGQGLAGANVLTF. In DNA form, the CDR3 reads TGTGCCAGCAGCTACCCGGGACAGGGCCTCGCCGGGGCCAACGTCCTGACTTTC.

This chain uses TRBV19 with TRBJ1-1, with D unclear. This CDR3 comprises 11 residues. The V gene's germline CDR1 is LNHDA and CDR2 SQIVND (reference sequence). V lost 6 bases, J lost 8 bases, and 10 bases lay in between. CDR3 sequence: CASRDWSEAFF. The CDR3 DNA sequence: TGTGCCAGTAGGGACTGGTCCGAAGCTTTCTTT.